Listed here are 32 T cell receptor beta chains from one sample, sequenced in a study of technical replicates of blood from several donors. Here immunoSEQ multiplex PCR was the method, and the copy in TCRdb shows in-frame clones only, minus some. Here the sample spans more than 65,000 clones, over 80% being singletons. The material sequenced was PBMCs. The receptors originated from a human donor in good health. Some clones in this sample may be carry-over from other donors' samples.

V gene TRBV30 combines with J gene TRBJ2-3; D may be TRBD1 (6 bases). The length of the CDR3 is 14 residues. V was pared by 4 bases and J by 0 bases, with 11 bases between. Germline assignment: CDR1 GTSNPN and CDR2 SVGIG (reference sequence). As DNA, the CDR3 is TGTGCCTGGACGACAGGACCTAGCACAGATACGCAGTATTTT. Translating gives CAWTTGPSTDTQYF.

The chain uses TRBV11-2 and TRBJ2-5; no reliable D call. Germline CDR1 is SGHAT and CDR2 is FQNNGV. V was trimmed by 2 bases and J by 1 base, leaving 8 bases between them. The CDR3 consists of 14 residues. For the CDR3, the DNA is TGTGCCAGCAGCTTACAATTAGTCCAAGAGACCCAGTACTTC. Its translation: CASSLQLVQETQYF. Filled out from reference TRBV11-2 and TRBJ2-5, the complete variable domain reads EAGVAQSPRYKIIEKRQSVAFWCNPISGHATLYWYQQILGQGPKLLIQFQNNGVVDDSQLPKDRFSAERLKGVDSTLKIQPAKLEDSAVYLCASSLQLVQETQYFGPGTRLLVL.

The table lists this clone with a count of one. The chain uses TRBV25-1 and TRBJ1-4; 9 bases match TRBD1. The germline gives CDR1 MGHDK, CDR2 SYGVNS. J was trimmed by 3 bases and V by 10 bases; bases with no gene match: 3. The CDR3 is made up of 13 amino acids. CDR3 bases: TGTGCCACCCGGACAGGGGCTAATGAAAAACTGTTTTTT. Translation: CATRTGANEKLFF. The full variable domain, with the rest looked up from reference TRBV25-1 and TRBJ1-4, is EADIYQTPRYLVIGTGKKITLECSQTMGHDKMYWYQQDPGMELHLIHYSYGVNSTEKGDLSSESTVSRIRTEHFPLTLESARPSHTSQYLCATRTGANEKLFFGSGTQLSVL.

The chain uses TRBV5-6 and TRBJ1-6, with unresolved D. CDR3 length equals 12 residues. CDR1 SGHDT and CDR2 YYEEEE come from the germline V gene. Trimming took off 4 bases at V and 9 bases at J, with 8 bases between the two ends. This CDR3 is CASSPIGSPLHF. CDR3 in DNA: TGTGCCAGCAGCCCCATCGGTTCACCCCTCCACTTT.

The chain recombines TRBV5-1 with TRBJ2-2; D is possibly TRBD1 (6 bases). Germline CDR1 SGHRS, CDR2 YFSETQ. V was trimmed by 6 bases and J by 5 bases, leaving 17 bases between them. The CDR3 loop spans 15 amino acids. CDR3 DNA: TGCGCCAGCACAGAGGTGGCAGGGGTTACCGGGGAGCTGTTTTTT. It translates to CASTEVAGVTGELFF.

The chain couples TRBV7-2 to TRBJ2-3; D is unresolved. Trimming removed 7 bases at V and 2 bases at J, with 13 bases between. Germline lookup yields CDR1 SGHTA and CDR2 FQGNSA. This CDR3 has 14 residues. The CDR3 spells CASNHDISTDTQYF. The CDR3 bases are TGTGCCAGCAACCACGACATTTCCACAGATACGCAGTATTTT.

The chain combines TRBV2 with TRBJ2-1; 14 bases fit TRBD2. CDR3 size: 17 residues. Germline CDR1 SNHLY, CDR2 FYNNEI. The ends lost 7 bases at V and 3 bases at J; junction bases unmatched: 8. CDR3 nucleotide sequence: TGTGCCAGCACGGGACTAGCGGGAGAAAGACACTACAATGAGCAGTTCTTC. The encoded protein is CASTGLAGERHYNEQFF.

DNA for the CDR3: TGTGCCAGCAGTGCCCGGACAGGTAGCACTGAAGCTTTCTTT. Its protein is CASSARTGSTEAFF. The V call is TRBV6-5, the J call TRBJ1-1; 7 bases are shared with TRBD1. CDR1 is MNHEY, CDR2 SVGAGI, per germline. The CDR3 totals 14 residues. V lost 5 bases, J lost 4 bases, and 7 bases stayed unmatched.

The chain joins TRBV5-6 to TRBJ2-7; D gene unclear. Trimming stripped 2 bases from V and 6 bases from J, with 12 bases between. The CDR3 loop spans 13 amino acids. CDR1 and CDR2 (germline): SGHDT, YYEEEE. Here the CDR3 DNA reads TGTGCCAGCAGCTTTGCGTCCTCAGGCGAGCAGTACTTC. As protein: CASSFASSGEQYF.

The chain combines TRBV10-3 with TRBJ2-7; perhaps TRBD1 as D (6 bases). Per the germline V gene, CDR1 is ENHRY and CDR2 is SYGVKD. The V end lost 6 bases, the J end lost 4 bases, and 13 bases lay between the germline ends. The CDR3 is 13 residues long. The CDR3 sequence: CAIRDRLSYEQYF. The CDR3 region has the DNA TGTGCCATCAGGGACAGATTGTCGTACGAGCAGTACTTC.

The gene calls are TRBV4-2 and TRBJ1-4, with D possibly being TRBD1 (6 bases). V lost 2 bases and J 8 bases, leaving 15 bases between the germline ends. In germline, CDR1 is LGHNA, CDR2 YNFKEQ. There are 15 residues in the CDR3. CDR3 bases: TGTGCCAGCAGCCAAAAGGAAGGGGGAAGGGAAAAACTGTTTTTT. It codes for CASSQKEGGREKLFF.

V usage is TRBV28 and J usage is TRBJ1-1, with 10 bases identical to TRBD1. This CDR3 comprises 15 residues. With V trimmed by 6 bases and J by 1 base, 5 bases remained unmatched. Germline assignment: CDR1 MDHEN and CDR2 SYDVKM. CDR3 coding DNA: TGTGCCAGCAGCAGACAGGGGGCGCCGAACACTGAAGCTTTCTTT. Translated, it gives CASSRQGAPNTEAFF.

The J gene is TRBJ1-2, the V gene TRBV11-1, with TRBD1 matching over 7 bases. CDR3 length: 17 residues. From germline, CDR1 is SGHAT and CDR2 FQDESV (reference sequence). V dropped 5 bases and J dropped 3; count of bases not matched to a gene: 15. The CDR3: CASSASGQEMGHYGYTF. CDR3 nucleotide sequence: TGTGCCAGCAGCGCAAGCGGACAGGAGATGGGTCACTATGGCTACACCTTC.

The genes are TRBV6-6 and TRBJ1-5; unclear D gene. Trimming removed 6 bases from V and 9 bases from J, with 9 bases in between. CDR1 and CDR2 (germline): MNHNY, SVGAGI (reference sequence). The CDR3 contains 11 residues. The chain's CDR3 is CASSPGVPQHF. The DNA of the CDR3 is TGTGCCAGCAGCCCGGGAGTGCCCCAGCATTTT.

The J gene is TRBJ2-1, the V gene TRBV7-9, with TRBD2 matching 11 bases. The CDR3 has 16 residues. Germline assignment: CDR1 SEHNR and CDR2 FQNEAQ (reference sequence). V was pared by 5 bases and J by 5 bases, with 8 bases of the junction left unmatched. The CDR3 DNA follows: TGTGCCAGCAGCCCAGCCGGGACTAGCGGACACAATGAGCAGTTCTTC. This sequence encodes CASSPAGTSGHNEQFF. The whole variable domain, remainder taken from reference TRBV7-9 and TRBJ2-1, is DTGVSQNPRHKITKRGQNVTFRCDPISEHNRLYWYRQTLGQGPEFLTYFQNEAQLEKSRLLSDRFSAERPKGSFSTLEIQRTEQGDSAMYLCASSPAGTSGHNEQFFGPGTRLTVL.

This chain links TRBV18 with TRBJ2-1, with 9 bases lining up with TRBD1. V dropped 4 bases and J dropped 8; count of bases not matched to a gene: 9. The V gene's germline CDR1 is KGHSH and CDR2 LQKENI. There are 15 residues in the CDR3. CDR3 DNA: TGTGCCAGCTCACTACTTAAGGACAGGGGCTATGAGCAGTTCTTC. Its protein product is CASSLLKDRGYEQFF.

This chain connects TRBV5-1 to TRBJ2-7; 16 nucleotides line up with TRBD2. Trimming at V came to 4 bases and at J to 0 bases, leaving 10 bases not matched to a gene. The CDR3 runs to 19 residues. From germline, CDR1 is SGHRS and CDR2 YFSETQ. The CDR3 here is CASSKTGTSGGAYSYEQYF. In DNA, the CDR3 is TGCGCCAGCAGCAAGACCGGGACTAGCGGGGGGGCGTACTCCTACGAGCAGTACTTC.

This rearrangement joins TRBV7-2 to TRBJ2-3; D might be TRBD1 (6 bases). The CDR3 sequence is 15 residues long. Germline CDR1 is SGHTA and CDR2 is FQGNSA. V dropped 1 base and J dropped 7 bases, with 15 bases sitting between them. The CDR3 DNA is TGTGCCAGCAGCTTAGTGTCTAGGGGGTTATATACGCAGTATTTT. Translating it yields CASSLVSRGLYTQYF.

The chain is built from TRBV19 and TRBJ1-2; 7 bases align to TRBD1. CDR3 size: 14 residues. The V gene's germline CDR1 is LNHDA and CDR2 SQIVND (reference sequence). V lost 3 bases and J lost 6; bases outside the gene matches: 7. The CDR3 coding sequence is TGTGCCAGTAGTATGCCCCCACAGGGGAATGGCTACACCTTC. This encodes CASSMPPQGNGYTF.

J is TRBJ2-1 and V is TRBV7-9; 7 bases map to TRBD1. The CDR3 consists of 13 residues. J gave up 9 bases and V 4 bases, and 6 bases lay outside the gene matches. Germline V CDR1 and CDR2: SEHNR, FQNEAQ (reference sequence). This CDR3 is CASSYAGGFEQFF. The CDR3 DNA follows: TGTGCCAGCAGCTACGCAGGGGGTTTTGAGCAGTTCTTC.

J is TRBJ2-7 and V is TRBV7-9, with unresolved D. The CDR3 is 13 amino acids. The ends were cut back, 1 base at V and 3 bases at J, with 7 bases in the middle. The germline CDR1 and CDR2 sequences are SEHNR and FQNEAQ (reference sequence). In nucleotides, the CDR3 is TGTGCCAGCAGCTTAGGACATTTCTACGAGCAGTACTTC. Protein: CASSLGHFYEQYF.

This chain joins TRBV7-9 and TRBJ2-5; 10 bases are shared with TRBD2. Germline assignment: CDR1 SEHNR and CDR2 FQNEAQ (reference sequence). The CDR3 is 15 amino acids. Trimming cost V 2 bases and J 7 bases; bases outside gene matches: 7. For the CDR3, the DNA is TGTGCCAGCAGCTTAAGGAGCGGGGGGGCAGGGACCCAGTACTTC. This translates into CASSLRSGGAGTQYF. The complete variable domain, with remaining parts taken from reference TRBV7-9 and TRBJ2-5, reads DTGVSQNPRHKITKRGQNVTFRCDPISEHNRLYWYRQTLGQGPEFLTYFQNEAQLEKSRLLSDRFSAERPKGSFSTLEIQRTEQGDSAMYLCASSLRSGGAGTQYFGPGTRLLVL.

This CDR3 is CASSLNLKDRGPVWTQYF. In nucleotides, the CDR3 is TGTGCCAGCAGCCTCAACCTGAAAGACAGGGGGCCTGTCTGGACCCAGTACTTC. The V and J genes are TRBV7-6 and TRBJ2-5, with 10 bases that match TRBD1. The germline V gene has CDR1 SGHVS and CDR2 FNYEAQ. The CDR3 runs 18 residues. With V trimmed by 5 bases and J by 7 bases, 19 bases remained unmatched.

This clone showed up just once. The V gene is TRBV7-2, the J gene TRBJ2-3; 8 nucleotides match TRBD1. V trimming: 5 bases; J trimming: 4 bases; junction bases outside the gene matches: 14. This CDR3 is 17 amino acids long. CDR1 is SGHTA, CDR2 FQGNSA, per germline. CDR3 sequence: CASSQLQGAYPPDTQYF. The CDR3 DNA reads TGTGCCAGCAGCCAACTCCAGGGGGCGTACCCCCCAGATACGCAGTATTTT.

The genes are TRBV6-1 and TRBJ1-5, with D maybe TRBD1 (6 bases). Germline CDR1 is MNHNS and CDR2 is SASEGT. V was trimmed by 2 bases and J by 6 bases, leaving 14 bases between them. This CDR3 is built from 15 residues. The CDR3 nucleotides read TGTGCCAGCAGTGAATCGGCAGGGGTAAGTCAGCCCCAGCATTTT. This translates into CASSESAGVSQPQHF.

The CDR3 DNA is TGTGCCAGCAGCTTAGGTGGGTGGCGGGGGAGCTCCTACGAGCAGTACTTC. Translating gives CASSLGGWRGSSYEQYF. J is TRBJ2-7 and V is TRBV7-9; 7 nucleotides line up with TRBD2. Germline-derived CDR1 and CDR2 are SEHNR and FQNEAQ (reference sequence). The CDR3 has 17 amino acids. Unmatched junction bases numbered 9, after V lost 1 base and J lost 0 bases.

The chain uses TRBV10-2 and TRBJ1-6, with 7 bases identical to TRBD1. Germline V gene lookup returns CDR1 WSHSY and CDR2 SAAADI. V lost 0 bases to trimming and J lost 6 bases; unmatched junction nucleotides: 11. This CDR3 has 18 residues. This CDR3 is CASSESGRGREVNSPLHF. The CDR3 DNA reads TGCGCCAGCAGTGAGTCGGGCAGGGGGAGAGAAGTTAATTCACCCCTCCACTTT.

J is TRBJ1-2 and V is TRBV6-1; D not resolved. V lost 6 bases, J lost 7 bases, and 12 bases lay in between. This CDR3 has 12 amino acids. Germline assignment: CDR1 MNHNS and CDR2 SASEGT. The CDR3 loop reads CASSDEAGGYTF. Here the CDR3 DNA reads TGTGCCAGCAGCGACGAGGCGGGTGGCTACACCTTC.

The J gene is TRBJ2-7, the V gene TRBV27; possibly TRBD2 for D (6 bases). The CDR3 contains 13 residues. With 6 bases removed from V and 3 bases from J, the gap between germline ends came to 12 bases. Germline loops: CDR1 MNHEY, CDR2 SMNVEV (reference sequence). The CDR3 here is CASRAGRNYEQYF. DNA for the CDR3: TGTGCCAGCAGGGCAGGGAGGAACTACGAGCAGTACTTC.

This chain links TRBV5-1 with TRBJ1-3; D possibly corresponds to TRBD1 (5 bases). The CDR3 has 15 amino acids. Germline CDR1 SGHRS, CDR2 YFSETQ. Trimming removed 3 bases from V and 4 bases from J, with 14 bases in between. CDR3 sequence: CASSSQGFGGNTIYF. CDR3 nucleotides: TGCGCCAGCAGCTCCCAGGGTTTCGGCGGAAACACCATATATTTT.

The chain is built from TRBV5-1 and TRBJ1-6, with 12 bases identical to TRBD1. Germline V gives CDR1 SGHRS, CDR2 YFSETQ. The CDR3 is made up of 15 amino acids. The V gene end was trimmed by 3 bases and the J gene end by 14 bases; junction bases not matched to a gene: 9. The CDR3 protein is CASSWGTGGNGALHF. The CDR3 nucleotides read TGCGCCAGCAGCTGGGGGACAGGGGGCAATGGGGCCCTCCACTTT.

The chain uses TRBV18 and TRBJ1-1; no reliable D call. Germline CDR1 is KGHSH and CDR2 is LQKENI. The CDR3 length is 12 residues. V shed 2 bases and J shed 7 bases, with 8 bases lying between them. The CDR3 DNA sequence: TGTGCCAGCTCACCAAGAAGCGGTGAAGCTTTCTTT. Translation: CASSPRSGEAFF. Filled out from reference TRBV18 and TRBJ1-1, the complete variable domain reads NAGVMQNPRHLVRRRGQEARLRCSPMKGHSHVYWYRQLPEEGLKFMVYLQKENIIDESGMPKERFSAEFPKEGPSILRIQQVVRGDSAAYFCASSPRSGEAFFGQGTRLTVV.